This record covers a single T cell receptor (beta chain). CDR3 length equals 11 residues. Deletions cut 7 bases from V and 5 bases from J, with 9 bases between. Germline CDR1 is SQVTM and CDR2 is ANQGSEA. The record originates from a study of shared clonotypes between healthy human individuals. Study overall: Donors had three CD4 naive, three CD4 memory, two CD8 naive and one CD8 memory plate apiece.

Naive CD8 cells lacked CD45RO and underwent positive selection for CCR7, leaving out terminally differentiated effector memory CD45RA+ cells. Clones were sequenced by immunoSEQ multiplex PCR, and TCRdb holds only the in-frame ones, with some missing. The table has about 820,000 clones, 80% to 95% seen once. The clonotype comes from a man under 40 in good health. The source material was naive CD8+ T cells sorted from blood. V usage is TRBV29-1 and J usage is TRBJ2-1; D is unresolved. The CDR3 sequence: CSAPEDNEQFF. CDR3 DNA: TGCAGCGCGCCCGAGGACAATGAGCAGTTCTTC.